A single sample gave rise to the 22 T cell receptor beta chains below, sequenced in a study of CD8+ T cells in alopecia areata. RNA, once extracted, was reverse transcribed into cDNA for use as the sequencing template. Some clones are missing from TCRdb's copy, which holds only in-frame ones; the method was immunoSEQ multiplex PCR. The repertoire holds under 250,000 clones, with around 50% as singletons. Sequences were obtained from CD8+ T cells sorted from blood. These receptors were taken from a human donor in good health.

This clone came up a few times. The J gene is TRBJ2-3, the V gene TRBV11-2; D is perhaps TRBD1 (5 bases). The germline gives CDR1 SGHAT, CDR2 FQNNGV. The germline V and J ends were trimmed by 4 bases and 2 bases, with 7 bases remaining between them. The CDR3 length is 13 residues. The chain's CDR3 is CASSWTSTDTQYF. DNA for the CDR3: TGTGCCAGCAGCTGGACATCCACAGATACGCAGTATTTT.

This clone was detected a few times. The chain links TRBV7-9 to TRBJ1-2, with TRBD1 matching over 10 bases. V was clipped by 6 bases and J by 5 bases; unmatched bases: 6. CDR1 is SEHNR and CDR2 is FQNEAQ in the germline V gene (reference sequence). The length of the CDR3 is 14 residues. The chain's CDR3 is CASSRTGGMYGYTF. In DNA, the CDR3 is TGTGCCAGCAGTCGGACAGGGGGAATGTATGGCTACACCTTC. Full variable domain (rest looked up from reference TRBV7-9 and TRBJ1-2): DTGVSQNPRHKITKRGQNVTFRCDPISEHNRLYWYRQTLGQGPEFLTYFQNEAQLEKSRLLSDRFSAERPKGSFSTLEIQRTEQGDSAMYLCASSRTGGMYGYTFGSGTRLTVV.

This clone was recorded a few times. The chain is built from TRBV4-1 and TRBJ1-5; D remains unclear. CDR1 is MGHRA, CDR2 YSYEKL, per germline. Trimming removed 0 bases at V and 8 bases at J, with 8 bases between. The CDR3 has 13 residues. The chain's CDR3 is CASSQDGLEPQHF. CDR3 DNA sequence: TGCGCCAGCAGCCAAGATGGGCTGGAGCCCCAGCATTTT.

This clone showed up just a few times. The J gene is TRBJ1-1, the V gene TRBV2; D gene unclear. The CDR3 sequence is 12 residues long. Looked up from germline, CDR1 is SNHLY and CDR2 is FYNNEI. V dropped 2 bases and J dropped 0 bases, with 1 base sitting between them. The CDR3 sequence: CASSEMNTEAFF. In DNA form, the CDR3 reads TGTGCCAGCAGTGAAATGAACACTGAAGCTTTCTTT.

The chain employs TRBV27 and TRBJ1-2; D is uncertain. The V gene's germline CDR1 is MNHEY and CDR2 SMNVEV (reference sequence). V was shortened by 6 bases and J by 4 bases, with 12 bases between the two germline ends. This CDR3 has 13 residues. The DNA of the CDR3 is TGTGCCAGCAGCCCACTAACGGCCTATGGCTACACCTTC. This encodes CASSPLTAYGYTF.

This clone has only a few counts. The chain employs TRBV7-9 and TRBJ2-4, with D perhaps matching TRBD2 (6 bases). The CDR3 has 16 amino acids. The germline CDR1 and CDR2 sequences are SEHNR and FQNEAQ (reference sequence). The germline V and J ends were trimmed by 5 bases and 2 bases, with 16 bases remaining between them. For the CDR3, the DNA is TGTGCCAGCAGCCCCGGAGGGACCCGTCCCAAAAACATTCAGTACTTC. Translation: CASSPGGTRPKNIQYF.

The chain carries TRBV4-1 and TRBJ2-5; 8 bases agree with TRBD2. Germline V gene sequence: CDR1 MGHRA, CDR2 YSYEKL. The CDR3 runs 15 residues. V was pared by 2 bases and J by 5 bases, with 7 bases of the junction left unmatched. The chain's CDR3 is CASSQFRGGRETQYF. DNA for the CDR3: TGCGCCAGCAGCCAATTCCGCGGGGGGCGGGAGACCCAGTACTTC.

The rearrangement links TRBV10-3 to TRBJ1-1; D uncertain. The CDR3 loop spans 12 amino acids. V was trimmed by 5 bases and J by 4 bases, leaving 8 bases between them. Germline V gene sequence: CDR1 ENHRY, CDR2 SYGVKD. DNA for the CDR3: TGTGCCATCAGTCCTAATGGCACTGAAGCTTTCTTT. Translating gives CAISPNGTEAFF.

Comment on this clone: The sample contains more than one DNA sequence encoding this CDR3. Here the CDR3 DNA reads TGTGCCAGCAGCTCGGGACAGTCCTACGAGCAGTACTTC. Its protein is CASSSGQSYEQYF. V gene TRBV7-9 combines with J gene TRBJ2-7, with 7 bases identical to TRBD1. The trim removed 4 bases at V and 1 base at J, leaving 1 base unmatched. Per germline, CDR1 SEHNR and CDR2 FQNEAQ (reference sequence). The CDR3 contains 13 residues.

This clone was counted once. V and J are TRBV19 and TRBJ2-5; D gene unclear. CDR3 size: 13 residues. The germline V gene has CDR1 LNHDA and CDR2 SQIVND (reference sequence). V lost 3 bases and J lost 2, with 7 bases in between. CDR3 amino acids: CASSMWQQETQYF. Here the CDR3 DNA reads TGTGCCAGTAGTATGTGGCAGCAAGAGACCCAGTACTTC.

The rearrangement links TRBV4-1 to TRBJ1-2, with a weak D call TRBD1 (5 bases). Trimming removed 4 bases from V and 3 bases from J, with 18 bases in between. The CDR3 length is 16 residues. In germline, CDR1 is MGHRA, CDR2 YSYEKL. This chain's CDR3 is CASSPPGGGVYYGYTF. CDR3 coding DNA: TGCGCCAGCAGCCCTCCTGGCGGGGGTGTATACTATGGCTACACCTTC.

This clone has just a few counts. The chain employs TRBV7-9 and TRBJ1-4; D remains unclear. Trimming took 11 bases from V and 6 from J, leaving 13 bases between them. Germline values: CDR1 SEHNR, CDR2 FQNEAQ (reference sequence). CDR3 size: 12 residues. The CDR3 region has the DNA TGTGCCTGCGCCGGTCCGGATGAAAAACTGTTTTTT. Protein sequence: CACAGPDEKLFF.

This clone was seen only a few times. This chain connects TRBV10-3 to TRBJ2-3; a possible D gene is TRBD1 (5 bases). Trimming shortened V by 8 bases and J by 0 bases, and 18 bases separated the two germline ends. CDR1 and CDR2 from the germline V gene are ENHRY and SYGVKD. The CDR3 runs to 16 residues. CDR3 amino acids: CAILDPDSSSTDTQYF. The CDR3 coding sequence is TGTGCCATCCTAGACCCCGACAGCTCTAGCACAGATACGCAGTATTTT.

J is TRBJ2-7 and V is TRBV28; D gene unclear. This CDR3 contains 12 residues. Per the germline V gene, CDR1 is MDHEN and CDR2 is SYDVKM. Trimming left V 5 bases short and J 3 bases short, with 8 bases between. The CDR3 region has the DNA TGTGCCAGCAGTCCTGATTTCTACGAGCAGTACTTC. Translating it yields CASSPDFYEQYF.

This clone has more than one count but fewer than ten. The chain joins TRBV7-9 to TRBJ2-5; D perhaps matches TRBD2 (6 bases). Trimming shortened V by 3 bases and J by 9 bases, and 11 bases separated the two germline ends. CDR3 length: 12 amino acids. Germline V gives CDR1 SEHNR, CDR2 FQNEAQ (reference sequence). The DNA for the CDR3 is TGTGCCAGCAGCTTTGCATCGGGGGCCCAGTACTTC. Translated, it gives CASSFASGAQYF. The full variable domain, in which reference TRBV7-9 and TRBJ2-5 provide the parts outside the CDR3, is DTGVSQNPRHKITKRGQNVTFRCDPISEHNRLYWYRQTLGQGPEFLTYFQNEAQLEKSRLLSDRFSAERPKGSFSTLEIQRTEQGDSAMYLCASSFASGAQYFGPGTRLLVL.

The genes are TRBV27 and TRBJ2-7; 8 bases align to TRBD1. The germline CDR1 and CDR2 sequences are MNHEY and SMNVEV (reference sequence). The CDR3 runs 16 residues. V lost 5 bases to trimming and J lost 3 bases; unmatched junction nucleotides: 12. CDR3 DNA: TGTGCCAGCAGTCCCGAGGGGACAGGATCCCTCTACGAGCAGTACTTC. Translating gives CASSPEGTGSLYEQYF.

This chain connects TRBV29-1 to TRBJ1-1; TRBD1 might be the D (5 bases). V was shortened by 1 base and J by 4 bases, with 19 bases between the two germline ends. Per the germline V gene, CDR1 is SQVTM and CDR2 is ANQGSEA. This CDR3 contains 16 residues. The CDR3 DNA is TGCAGCGTTGAAGGACAGCGTCATTACCGGGGCACTGAAGCTTTCTTT. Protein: CSVEGQRHYRGTEAFF.

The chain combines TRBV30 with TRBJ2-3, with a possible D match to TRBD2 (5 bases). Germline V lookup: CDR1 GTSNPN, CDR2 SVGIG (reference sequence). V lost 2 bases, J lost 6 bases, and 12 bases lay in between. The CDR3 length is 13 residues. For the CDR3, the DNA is TGTGCCTGGAGTCCGGGATCTGGGGATACGCAGTATTTT. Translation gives CAWSPGSGDTQYF.

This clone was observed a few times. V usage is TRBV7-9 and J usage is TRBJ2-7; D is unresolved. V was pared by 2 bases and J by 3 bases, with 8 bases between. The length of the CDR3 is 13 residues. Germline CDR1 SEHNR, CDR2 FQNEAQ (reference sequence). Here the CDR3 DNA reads TGTGCCAGCAGCTTATCTCCAGACTACGAGCAGTACTTC. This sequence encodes CASSLSPDYEQYF.

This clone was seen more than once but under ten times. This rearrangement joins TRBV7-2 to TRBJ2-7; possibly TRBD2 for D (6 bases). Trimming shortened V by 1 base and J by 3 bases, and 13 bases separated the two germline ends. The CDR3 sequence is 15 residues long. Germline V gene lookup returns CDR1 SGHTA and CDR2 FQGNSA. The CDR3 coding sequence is TGTGCCAGCAGCTTAGTTTCTAGCGCGGACTACGAGCAGTACTTC. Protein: CASSLVSSADYEQYF.

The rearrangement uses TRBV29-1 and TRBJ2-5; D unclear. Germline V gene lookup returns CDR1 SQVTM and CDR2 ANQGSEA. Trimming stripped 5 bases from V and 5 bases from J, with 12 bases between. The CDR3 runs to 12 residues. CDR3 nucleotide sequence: TGCAGCGTTTTGAGTGATGTGGAGACCCAGTACTTC. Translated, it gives CSVLSDVETQYF.

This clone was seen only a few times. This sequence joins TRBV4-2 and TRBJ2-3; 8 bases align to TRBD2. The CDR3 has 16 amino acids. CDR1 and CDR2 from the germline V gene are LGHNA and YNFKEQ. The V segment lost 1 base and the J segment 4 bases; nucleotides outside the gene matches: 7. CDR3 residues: CASSQGRGAAADTQYF. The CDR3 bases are TGTGCCAGCAGCCAAGGGCGGGGGGCCGCGGCAGATACGCAGTATTTT.